The rows below give T cell receptor beta chains drawn from one sample of a study of T cells in Graves' hyperthyroidism and ophthalmopathy. TCRdb called the multiplex PCR reads again in MiXCR, with one record for every CDR3 protein. The profile shows 600,000 to 800,000 distinct CDR3 sequences, over 35% of them singletons. The sequenced sample was blood. The receptors stem from a woman in her thirties or forties with Graves' hyperthyroidism. The CDR3 runs from the conserved cysteine through the conserved F or W. A D gene is named only where the DNA matches it firmly. Where a row states a size, it is once, few, many or the class of an expanded clone; other rows omit it.

d_gene	j_gene	v_gene	abundance	CDR3aa	CDR3nt
.	TRBJ1-1	TRBV7-6	few	CASSLVAELNTEAFF	TGTGCCAGCAGCTTAGTTGCAGAGTTGAACACTGAAGCTTTCTTT
.	TRBJ1-2	TRBV7-2	many	CASSLFGEINYGYTF	TGTGCCAGCAGCTTATTCGGAGAAATTAACTATGGCTACACCTTC
.	TRBJ1-6	TRBV5-1	.	CASSFSGADSPLHF	TGCGCCAGCAGCTTTTCGGGGGCGGATTCACCCCTCCACTTT
.	TRBJ1-2	TRBV9	many	CASSETTQKYGYTF	TGTGCCAGCAGCGAAACGACACAAAAATATGGCTACACCTTC
.	TRBJ2-6	TRBV7-2	many	CASSLVPGANVLTF	TGTGCCAGCAGCTTAGTGCCCGGGGCCAACGTCCTGACTTTC
TRBD1	TRBJ2-7	TRBV6-2/TRBV6-3	.	CASSYPGQGRVYEQYF	TGTGCCAGCAGTTACCCGGGACAGGGAAGGGTCTACGAGCAGTACTTC
TRBD1	TRBJ1-2	TRBV6-5	many	CASTTGDYGYTF	TGTGCCAGCACCACAGGGGACTATGGCTACACCTTC
.	TRBJ1-2	TRBV28	few	CASSWGNSLYGYTF	TGTGCCAGCAGTTGGGGGAACTCTCTCTATGGCTACACCTTC
TRBD1	TRBJ2-3	TRBV5-1	.	CASSLGGQGASDTQYF	TGCGCCAGCAGCTTGGGGGGACAGGGGGCTTCGGATACGCAGTATTTT
.	TRBJ1-2	TRBV28	few	CASSPQAGLSGYTF	TGTGCCAGCAGTCCCCAGGCGGGTTTGAGTGGCTACACCTTC
.	TRBJ2-1	TRBV2	.	CASRPADSYNEQFF	TGTGCCAGCAGGCCAGCGGATTCCTACAATGAGCAGTTCTTC
TRBD2	TRBJ2-5	TRBV4-3	few	CASSRSGTSGETQYF	TGCGCCAGCAGCCGCAGCGGGACTAGCGGGGAGACCCAGTACTTC
.	TRBJ1-2	TRBV29-1	few	CSVRVYGYTF	TGCAGCGTCCGGGTCTATGGCTACACCTTC
.	TRBJ2-5	TRBV10-1	many	CASRARETQYF	TGCGCCAGCAGGGCAAGAGAGACCCAGTACTTC
.	TRBJ2-3	TRBV29-1	.	CSVERGRRTDTQYF	TGCAGCGTTGAAAGAGGGCGCCGGACAGATACGCAGTATTTT
.	TRBJ2-7	TRBV10-3	.	CAISRTTYEQYF	TGTGCCATCAGTCGCACCACCTACGAGCAGTACTTC
.	TRBJ1-1	TRBV30	.	CAWSVGGNTEAFF	TGTGCCTGGAGTGTAGGAGGGAACACTGAAGCTTTCTTT
.	TRBJ2-5	TRBV29-1	.	CSVDGSSGWTQYF	TGCAGCGTAGACGGATCGTCGGGGTGGACCCAGTACTTC
.	TRBJ1-2	TRBV5-8	many	CASRFGYGYTF	TGTGCCAGCAGATTCGGCTATGGCTACACCTTC
TRBD2	TRBJ2-7	TRBV5-4	few	CASSGGSGRFTYEQYF	TGTGCCAGCAGCGGGGGGAGCGGGAGGTTTACCTACGAGCAGTACTTC
.	TRBJ1-3	TRBV6-5	once	CASSYSDNRVPIYF	TGTGCCAGCAGTTACTCCGACAACAGGGTACCCATATATTTT
.	TRBJ1-1	TRBV29-1	many	CSVRGGYTEAFF	TGCAGCGTTAGAGGGGGATACACTGAAGCTTTCTTT
TRBD1	TRBJ2-7	TRBV10-3	few	CAISEGQGTYEQYF	TGTGCCATCAGTGAGGGACAGGGTACCTACGAGCAGTACTTC
TRBD1	TRBJ2-7	TRBV7-2	many	CASSHRGNYEQYF	TGTGCCAGCAGTCACAGGGGCAACTACGAGCAGTACTTC
TRBD1	TRBJ2-7	TRBV29-1	many	CSVCLTGTGNYEQYF	TGCAGCGTTTGCCTAACCGGGACAGGGAACTACGAGCAGTACTTC
.	TRBJ1-6	TRBV2	.	CASTGSDSPLHF	TGTGCCAGCACTGGCTCGGATTCACCCCTCCACTTT
.	TRBJ1-1	TRBV12-3/TRBV12-4	many	CASSVDRKAFF	TGTGCCAGCAGTGTCGACAGGAAAGCTTTCTTT
.	TRBJ1-5	TRBV7-3	.	CASSFQGHQPQHF	TGTGCCAGCAGCTTCCAGGGACACCAGCCCCAGCATTTT
TRBD1	TRBJ1-2	TRBV7-2	many	CASSITGVRGYTF	TGTGCCAGCAGCATAACAGGGGTTCGTGGCTACACCTTC